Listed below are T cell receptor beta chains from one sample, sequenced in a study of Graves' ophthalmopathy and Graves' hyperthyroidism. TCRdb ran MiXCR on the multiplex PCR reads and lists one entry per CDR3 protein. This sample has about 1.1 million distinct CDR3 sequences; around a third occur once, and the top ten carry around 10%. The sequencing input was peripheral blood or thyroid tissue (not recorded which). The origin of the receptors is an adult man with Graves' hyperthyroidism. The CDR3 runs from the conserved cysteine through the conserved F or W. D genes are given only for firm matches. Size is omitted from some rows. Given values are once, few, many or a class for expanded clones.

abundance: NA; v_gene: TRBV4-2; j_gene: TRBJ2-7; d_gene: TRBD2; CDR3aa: CASSQEETSGSWSYEQYF; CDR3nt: TGTGCCAGCAGCCAAGAGGAGACTAGCGGGAGTTGGTCCTACGAGCAGTACTTC
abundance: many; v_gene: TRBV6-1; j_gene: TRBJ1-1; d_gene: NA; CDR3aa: CASSDGLPGTEAFF; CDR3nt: TGTGCCAGCAGTGATGGACTGCCGGGGACTGAAGCTTTCTTT
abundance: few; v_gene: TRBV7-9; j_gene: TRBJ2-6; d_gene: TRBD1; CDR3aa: CASSYGQGVTGANVLTF; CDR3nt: TGTGCCAGCAGCTACGGACAGGGGGTAACTGGGGCCAACGTCCTGACTTTC
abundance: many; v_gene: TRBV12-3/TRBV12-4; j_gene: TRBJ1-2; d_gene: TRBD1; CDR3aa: CASSPQGGRYGYTF; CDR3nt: TGTGCCAGCAGTCCCCAGGGGGGACGCTATGGCTACACCTTC
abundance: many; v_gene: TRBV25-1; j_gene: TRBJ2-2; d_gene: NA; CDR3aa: CASSEGGKTGELFF; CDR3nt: TGTGCCAGCAGTGAAGGAGGGAAAACCGGGGAGCTGTTTTTT
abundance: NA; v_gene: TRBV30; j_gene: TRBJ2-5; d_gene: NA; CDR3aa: CAWGQRGGETQYF; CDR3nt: TGTGCCTGGGGACAGAGGGGTGGGGAGACCCAGTACTTC
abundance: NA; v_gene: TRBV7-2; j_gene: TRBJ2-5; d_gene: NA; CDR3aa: CASSLVDSSQETQYF; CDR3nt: TGTGCCAGCAGCTTAGTGGACAGTTCCCAAGAGACCCAGTACTTC
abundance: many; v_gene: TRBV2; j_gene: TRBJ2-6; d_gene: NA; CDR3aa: CASSDSWASGANVLTF; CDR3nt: TGTGCCAGCAGTGATAGTTGGGCCTCTGGGGCCAACGTCCTGACTTTC
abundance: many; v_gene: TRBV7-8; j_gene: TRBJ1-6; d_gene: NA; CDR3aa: CASSWGAGASNSPLHF; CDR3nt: TGTGCCAGCAGCTGGGGCGCGGGGGCTAGTAATTCACCCCTCCACTTT
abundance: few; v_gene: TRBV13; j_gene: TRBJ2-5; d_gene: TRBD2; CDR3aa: CASSATSGKETQYF; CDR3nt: TGTGCCAGCAGCGCGACTAGCGGGAAGGAGACCCAGTACTTC
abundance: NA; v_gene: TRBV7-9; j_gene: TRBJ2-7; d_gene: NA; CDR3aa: CAGSSEGYEQYF; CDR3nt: TGTGCCGGCAGCTCAGAGGGTTACGAGCAGTACTTC
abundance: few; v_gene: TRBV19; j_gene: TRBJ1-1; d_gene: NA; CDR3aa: CASTPGEQAGYSTEAFF; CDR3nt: TGTGCCAGCACTCCAGGGGAACAGGCGGGTTATTCCACTGAAGCTTTCTTT
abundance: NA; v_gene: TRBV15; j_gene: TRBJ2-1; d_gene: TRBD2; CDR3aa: CATSRETSGGGSEQFF; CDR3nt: TGTGCCACCAGCCGAGAGACTAGCGGGGGTGGTAGTGAGCAGTTCTTC
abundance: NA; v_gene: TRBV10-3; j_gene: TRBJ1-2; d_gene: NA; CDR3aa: CAISGSGLGNTF; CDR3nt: TGTGCCATCAGTGGCAGTGGACTTGGAAACACCTTC
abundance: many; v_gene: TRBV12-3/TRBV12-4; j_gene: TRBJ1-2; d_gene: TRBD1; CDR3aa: CASSPGTGDGYTF; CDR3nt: TGTGCCAGCAGTCCCGGGACAGGCGATGGCTACACCTTC
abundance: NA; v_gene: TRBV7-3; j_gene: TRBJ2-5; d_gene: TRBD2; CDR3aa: CASSLSGGIQTQYF; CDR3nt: TGTGCCAGCAGCCTTAGCGGGGGGATACAGACCCAGTACTTC
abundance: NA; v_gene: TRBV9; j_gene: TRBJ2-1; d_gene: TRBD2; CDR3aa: CASSGVAGSGYNEQFF; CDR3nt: TGTGCCAGCAGCGGCGTAGCGGGTAGTGGCTACAATGAGCAGTTCTTC
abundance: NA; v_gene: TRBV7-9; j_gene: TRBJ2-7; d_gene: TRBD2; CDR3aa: CASSSGREAFYEQYF; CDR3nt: TGTGCCAGCAGCTCCGGGCGGGAGGCCTTCTACGAGCAGTACTTC
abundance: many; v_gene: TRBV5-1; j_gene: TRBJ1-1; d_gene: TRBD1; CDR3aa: CASSYGQGVLLSTEAFF; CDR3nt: TGCGCCAGCAGCTACGGACAGGGGGTTTTGCTGTCGACTGAAGCTTTCTTT
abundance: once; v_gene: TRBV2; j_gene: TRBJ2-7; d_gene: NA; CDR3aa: CASSEFSTPTATYEQYF; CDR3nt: TGTGCCAGCAGTGAATTTTCTACTCCAACAGCAACCTACGAGCAGTACTTC
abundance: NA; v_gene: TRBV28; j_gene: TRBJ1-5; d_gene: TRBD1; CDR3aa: CATTGGDLVQPQHF; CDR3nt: TGTGCCACCACAGGGGGCGACTTGGTCCAGCCCCAGCATTTT
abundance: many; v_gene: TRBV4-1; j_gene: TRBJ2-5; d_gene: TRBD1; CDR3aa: CASSQGDRGGQETQYF; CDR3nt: TGCGCCAGCAGCCAAGGGGACAGGGGGGGCCAAGAGACCCAGTACTTC
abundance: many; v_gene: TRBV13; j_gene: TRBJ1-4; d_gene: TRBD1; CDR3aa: CASSFSTGANEKLFF; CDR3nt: TGTGCCAGCAGCTTTTCGACAGGGGCTAATGAAAAACTGTTTTTT
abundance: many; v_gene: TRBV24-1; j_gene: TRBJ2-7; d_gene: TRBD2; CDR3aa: CATSDLAGGVYEQYF; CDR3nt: TGTGCCACCAGTGATTTGGCGGGAGGGGTCTACGAGCAGTACTTC
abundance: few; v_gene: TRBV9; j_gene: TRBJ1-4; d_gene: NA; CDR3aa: CASSSPWGLQSNEKLFF; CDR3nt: TGTGCCAGCAGCTCTCCGTGGGGCCTACAATCTAATGAAAAACTGTTTTTT
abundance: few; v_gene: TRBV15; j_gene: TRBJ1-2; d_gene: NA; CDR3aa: CATSSLVSGYGYTF; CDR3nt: TGTGCCACCAGCAGCTTAGTTTCGGGGTATGGCTACACCTTC
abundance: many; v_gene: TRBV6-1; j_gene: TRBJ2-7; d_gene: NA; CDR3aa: CASSDGDVSF; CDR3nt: TGTGCCAGCAGTGATGGGGACGTCAGCTTC
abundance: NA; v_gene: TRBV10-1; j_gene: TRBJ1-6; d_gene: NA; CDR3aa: CASSEEGLGNSPLHF; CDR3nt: TGCGCCAGCAGTGAGGAGGGATTGGGTAATTCACCCCTCCACTTT
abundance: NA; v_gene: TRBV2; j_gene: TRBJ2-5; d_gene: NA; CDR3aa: CASRLEQETQYF; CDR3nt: TGTGCCAGCCGACTAGAACAAGAGACCCAGTACTTC
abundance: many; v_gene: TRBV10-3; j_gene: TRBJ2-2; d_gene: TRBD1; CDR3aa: CAISESTGASTGELFF; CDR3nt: TGTGCCATCAGTGAGTCGACAGGGGCATCCACCGGGGAGCTGTTTTTT
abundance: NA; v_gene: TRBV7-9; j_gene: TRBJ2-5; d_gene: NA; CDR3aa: CASLSLVVETQYF; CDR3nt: TGTGCCAGCCTCAGCTTGGTAGTAGAGACCCAGTACTTC
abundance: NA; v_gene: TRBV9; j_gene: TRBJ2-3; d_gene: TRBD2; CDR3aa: CASSGLAGDFSGAQYF; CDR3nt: TGTGCCAGCAGCGGATTAGCGGGAGACTTTAGTGGAGCTCAGTATTTT
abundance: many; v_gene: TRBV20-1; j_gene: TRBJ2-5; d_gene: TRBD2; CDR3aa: CSAAGTSQETQYF; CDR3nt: TGCAGTGCAGCCGGGACTAGCCAAGAGACCCAGTACTTC
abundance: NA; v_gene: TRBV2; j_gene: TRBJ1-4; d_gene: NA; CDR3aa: CASSTGTITEKLFF; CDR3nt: TGTGCCAGCAGTACCGGGACAATAACTGAAAAACTGTTTTTT
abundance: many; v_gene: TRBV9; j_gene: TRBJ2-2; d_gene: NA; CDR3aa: CASGRTGNTGELFF; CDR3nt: TGTGCCAGCGGTCGGACGGGGAACACCGGGGAGCTGTTTTTT
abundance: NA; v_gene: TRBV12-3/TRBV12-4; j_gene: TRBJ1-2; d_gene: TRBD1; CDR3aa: CASSLGQGANYGHTF; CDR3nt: TGTGCCAGCAGTTTAGGGCAGGGGGCTAACTATGGCCACACCTTC
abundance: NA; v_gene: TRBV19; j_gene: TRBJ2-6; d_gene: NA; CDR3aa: CASSGTNTGRNVLTF; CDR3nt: TGTGCCAGTAGTGGGACAAATACCGGGAGAAACGTCCTGACTTTC
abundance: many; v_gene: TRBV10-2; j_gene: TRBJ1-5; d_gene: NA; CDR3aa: CASSESAVGGQPQHF; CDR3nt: TGCGCCAGCAGTGAGTCGGCTGTTGGTGGTCAGCCCCAGCATTTT
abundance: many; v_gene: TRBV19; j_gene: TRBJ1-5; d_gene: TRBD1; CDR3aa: CASMPLRGQGHNQPQHF; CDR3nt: TGTGCCAGTATGCCCCTCCGGGGACAGGGCCACAATCAGCCCCAGCATTTT
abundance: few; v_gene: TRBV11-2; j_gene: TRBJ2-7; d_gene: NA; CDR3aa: CASDHGGLSYEQYF; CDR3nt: TGTGCCAGCGACCATGGGGGGCTATCCTACGAGCAGTACTTC
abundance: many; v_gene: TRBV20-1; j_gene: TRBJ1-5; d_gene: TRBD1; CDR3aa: CSADLPGGQPQHF; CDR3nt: TGCAGTGCTGACCTCCCAGGGGGACAGCCCCAGCATTTT
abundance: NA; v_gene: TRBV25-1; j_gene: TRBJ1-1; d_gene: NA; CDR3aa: CASSGGGGYTEAFF; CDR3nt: TGTGCCAGCAGTGGGGGGGGAGGATACACTGAAGCTTTCTTT
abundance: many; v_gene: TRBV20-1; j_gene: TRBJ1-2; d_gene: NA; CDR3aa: CSATDRTPTPNYGYTF; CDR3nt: TGCAGTGCTACGGATAGGACCCCGACTCCTAACTATGGCTACACCTTC
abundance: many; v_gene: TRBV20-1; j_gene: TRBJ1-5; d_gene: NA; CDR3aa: CSAPGRDNQPQHF; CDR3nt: TGCAGTGCCCCCGGGCGGGACAATCAGCCCCAGCATTTT
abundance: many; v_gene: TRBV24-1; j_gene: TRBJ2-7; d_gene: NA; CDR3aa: CATGSASSYEQYF; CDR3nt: TGTGCCACTGGCTCGGCGAGCTCCTACGAGCAGTACTTC
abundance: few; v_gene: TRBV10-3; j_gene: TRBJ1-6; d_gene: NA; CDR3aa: CAISDRVNSPLHF; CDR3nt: TGTGCCATCAGTGACAGGGTTAATTCACCCCTCCACTTT
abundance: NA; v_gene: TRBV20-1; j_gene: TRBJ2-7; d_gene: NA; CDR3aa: CSARREGYEQYF; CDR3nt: TGCAGTGCCCGGCGTGAGGGCTACGAGCAGTACTTC
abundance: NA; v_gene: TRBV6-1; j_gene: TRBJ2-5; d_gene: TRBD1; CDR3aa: CASSEIAGGVWAQYF; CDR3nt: TGTGCCAGCAGTGAAATAGCAGGGGGCGTCTGGGCCCAGTACTTC
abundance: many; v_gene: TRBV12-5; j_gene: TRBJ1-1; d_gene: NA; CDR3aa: CASGLAGTTKAFF; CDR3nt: TGTGCTAGTGGTCTCGCCGGGACAACCAAAGCTTTCTTT
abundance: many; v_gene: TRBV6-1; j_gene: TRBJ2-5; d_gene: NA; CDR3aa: CASSDYGTQYF; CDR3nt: TGTGCCAGCAGTGATTATGGGACCCAGTACTTC
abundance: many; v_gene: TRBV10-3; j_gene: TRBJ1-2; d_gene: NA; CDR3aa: CAIGKLGGQGYGYTF; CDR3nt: TGTGCCATCGGGAAACTGGGGGGCCAGGGCTATGGCTACACCTTC
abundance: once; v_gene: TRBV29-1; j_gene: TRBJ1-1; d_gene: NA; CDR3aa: CSVGGLGDTEAFF; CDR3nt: TGCAGCGTTGGGGGACTGGGAGACACTGAAGCTTTCTTT
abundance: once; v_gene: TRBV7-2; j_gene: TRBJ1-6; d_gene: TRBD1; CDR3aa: CASSLDPGQTASPLHF; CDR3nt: TGTGCCAGCAGTCTCGATCCGGGACAGACTGCTTCACCCCTCCACTTT